What follows is one T cell receptor (beta chain) and its context. This clonotype was counted between two and nine times. Its binding antigen is unknown. Base qualities are missing; no much larger clone stands one base away. The CDR3 runs 15 amino acids, cysteine and phenylalanine included. Only the CDR3 DNA is retained, 45 bases long and in frame from the first base. The germline V gene gives CDR1 as SGHDT and CDR2 as YYEEEE. For this chain, trimming is 4 bases at the V end and 5 bases at the J end, and the number of junction bases without a gene match is 10. The record originates from a study of Graves' ophthalmopathy and Graves' hyperthyroidism listed by TCRdb under 2018. Study-level background: Hyperthyroidism was considered stable if no progression to ophthalmopathy occurred within 18 months of follow-up. To explore V-J signatures that separate ophthalmopathy from hyperthyroidism, a discovery set of approximately 100 patients was enrolled, consisting of about 45 with ophthalmopathy and approximately 57 with stable hyperthyroidism. To tell Graves' ophthalmopathy apart from Graves' hyperthyroidism, and to predict which patients would progress to ophthalmopathy, the study relied on TCR beta repertoire signatures. For independent validation, a separate cohort was made up of some 18 hyperthyroidism patients plus 17 patients who later progressed from hyperthyroidism to ophthalmopathy. Once sampling was done, hyperthyroidism patients were given methimazole at a starting dose of 30 mg daily, while ophthalmopathy patients were given high-dose intravenous methylprednisolone. In total, 135 blood samples were TCR-sequenced: approximately 42 ophthalmopathy, roughly 77 hyperthyroidism and some 17 hyperthyroidism-to-ophthalmopathy patients. In roughly six hyperthyroidism patients, T-cell repertoires of thyroid tissue and blood were compared. Overall results and qualifications from the work: No statistical method was used to set the sample size in advance, and the investigators knew which group each participant was assigned to. Ophthalmopathy was separated from stable hyperthyroidism by the 13-signature model with more than 85% sensitivity and around 81% specificity in cross-validation and with 80%/75% in the test set. In validation, the model predicted ophthalmopathy progression with roughly 68% sensitivity and approximately 78% specificity; approximately 12 predicted patients were CT-confirmed with GO in a median of around 6 months. Most of the expanded thyroid clonotypes with a frequency above 0.001 were also detected in blood, and it was suggested that the thyroid immune response may be reflected by blood repertoires.

For repertoire sequencing, TCR beta CDR3 regions were amplified from RNA transcripts. HTBI primers and the Qiagen OneStep RT-PCR kit were used in a first-round RT-PCR, which was followed by a second-round multiplex PCR, size selection and purification. The libraries underwent paired-end sequencing with 100 bp reads on an Illumina HiSeq2000. In the authors' own workflow: SOAPnuke was used for read processing, and reads with adapters, uncalled bases, a mean Phred below 15, or no exact constant-primer or identifier match were discarded. COPE v1.2.5 was used to merge the high-quality paired reads. Each unique nucleotide sequence was treated as a clonotype, and MiTCR v1.1 was used to align the clonotypes to the IMGT TRB V, D and J references. The analysis was limited to V-J combinations with a frequency above 0.0001, which together covered 99.2% of repertoires. For each V-J combination, a TCR clonal expansion and chaos score was defined as the ratio of F50 clonal expansion to chaos observed in the TCRdist matrix. Welch's t-statistics and random forest were used to narrow the features down to around 13 V-J combinations, which were then fed into a naive Bayes classifier. The similarity between thyroid and blood repertoires was quantified using the Morisita-Horn index. TCRdb redid the processing of the public reads, applying fastp at Q25 and MiXCR, and retained in-frame beta chains. Rows merge per CDR3 protein into single entries with the most common DNA and genes. For this entry, the V and J calls and clone size follow TCRdb and not the study's own pipeline. The sample profile shows around 1,000,000 distinct CDR3 sequences; about 40% of them were found once. The ten largest clones take up 11% of the sample.

Hyperthyroidism patients were newly diagnosed, with disease duration under 2 months, and aged 18 to 65 years. Patients with other autoimmune diseases, uncontrolled infections, pregnancy or lactation were excluded from the study. Clinical symptoms, serum thyroxine, TRAb, thyroid ultrasound and orbital computed tomography were used for diagnosis. Total RNA was extracted with Trizol reagent and quality-checked on an Agilent 2100 Bioanalyzer. The chain joins TRBV5-6 to TRBJ2-5, and 8 junctional nucleotides match TRBD1. Sequenced input: peripheral blood or thyroid tissue (not recorded which). The receptor comes from an adult man with Graves' hyperthyroidism. In nucleotide form, the sequence is TGTGCCAGCAGCCCCGTGGACAGGGCGCCCGAGACCCAGTACTTC. This codes for CASSPVDRAPETQYF.